The T cell receptor beta chain described here comes from a study of cytomegalovirus exposure and HLA in healthy donors. Study-wide results and caveats: Association of approximately 18,000 TCR beta sequences with HLA alleles was found at 0.05 false discovery rate in a later analysis.

The V end was cut by 11 bases, the J end by 3 bases, with 14 bases between. This CDR3 comprises 12 residues. Germline values: CDR1 SGHAT, CDR2 FQNNGV. Concerning this clone: Antigen unknown.

The PCR contained 60 Vbeta and 13 Jbeta primers. Profiled with immunoSEQ multiplex PCR; TCRdb holds only in-frame clones, not every one. Of some 130,000 clones detected, approximately 77% appear once; the ten largest clones hold 2% to 2.5%. The sample consisted of PBMCs. The chain links TRBV11-2 to TRBJ2-7, with TRBD1 as a possible D gene (6 bases). The clonotype comes from a man aged 25 to 45 in good health and CMV-seronegative. CDR3 sequence (DNA): TGTGCCTCGTCGGACAGCTACTACGAGCAGTACTTC. Protein: CASSDSYYEQYF.